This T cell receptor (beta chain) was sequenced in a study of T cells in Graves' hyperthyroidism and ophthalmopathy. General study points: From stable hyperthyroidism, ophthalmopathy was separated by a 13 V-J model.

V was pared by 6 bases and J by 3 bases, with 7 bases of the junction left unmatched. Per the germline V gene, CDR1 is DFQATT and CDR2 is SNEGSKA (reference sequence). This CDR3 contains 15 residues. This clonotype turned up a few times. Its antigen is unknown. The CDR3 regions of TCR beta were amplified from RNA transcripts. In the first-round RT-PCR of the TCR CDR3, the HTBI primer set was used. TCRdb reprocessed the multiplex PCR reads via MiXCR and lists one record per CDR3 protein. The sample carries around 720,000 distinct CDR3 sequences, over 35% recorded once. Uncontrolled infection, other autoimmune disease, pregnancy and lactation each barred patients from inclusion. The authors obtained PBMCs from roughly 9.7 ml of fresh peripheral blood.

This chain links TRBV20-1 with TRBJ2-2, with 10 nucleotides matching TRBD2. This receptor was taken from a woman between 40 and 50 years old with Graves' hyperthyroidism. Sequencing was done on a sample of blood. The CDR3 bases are TGCAGTGCCTCGACTAGCGGGTTCGACACCGGGGAGCTGTTTTTT. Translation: CSASTSGFDTGELFF.